Listed below are T cell receptor beta chains from one sample, sequenced in a study of T cells in tuberculosis. Using immunoSEQ multiplex PCR, the repertoire was profiled, and TCRdb retains in-frame clones only, with some absent. The table has 40,000 to 50,000 clones, 95% seen once. The source material was PBMCs. These TCRs come from a donor under 30 with latent tuberculosis or without tuberculosis infection. Each CDR3 is given with its conserved first and last residue. The D gene is left open where the match is weak. Clone size is shown for a subset of rows, as once, few, many or a class of expanded clone.

>once|TRBD2|16|TRBJ2-5|TRBV5-1
TGCGCCAGCAGCTTGGCCGGTTTAGCGGGGCGAGAGACCCAGTACTTC
CASSLAGLAGRETQYF
>-|TRBD1|12|TRBJ2-3|TRBV6-6
TGTGCCAGCGGGGAGACAGGGGGTACGCAGTATTTT
CASGETGGTQYF
>once|-|15|TRBJ1-2|TRBV9
TGTGCCAGCAGCGTAGGGACAGCTCATAACTATGGCTACACCTTC
CASSVGTAHNYGYTF
>-|-|11|TRBJ1-6|TRBV27
TGTGCCAGCAACGAAGAGGGCCCCCTCCACTTT
CASNEEGPLHF
>-|TRBD1|16|TRBJ2-5|TRBV7-9
TGTGCCAGCAGCTTAGTAACGGGACAGGGTATAGAGACCCAGTACTTC
CASSLVTGQGIETQYF
>-|-|15|TRBJ1-5|TRBV19
TGTGCCAGTAGTCCCGGACTTCTTAGCAATCAGCCCCAGCATTTT
CASSPGLLSNQPQHF
>-|-|14|TRBJ1-1|TRBV6-4
TGTGCCAGCAGTGCCTCCCCGGGGAACACTGAAGCTTTCTTT
CASSASPGNTEAFF
>-|TRBD1|13|TRBJ2-7|TRBV30
TGTGCCTGGAGCGTCCAGGGGGCAAGGGAGCAGTACTTC
CAWSVQGAREQYF
>-|TRBD1|15|TRBJ2-7|TRBV7-8
TGTGCCAGCAGTTACCGGACAGGATGGGGGAGCGAGCAGTACTTC
CASSYRTGWGSEQYF
>-|-|15|TRBJ1-2|TRBV6-1
TGTGCCAGCAGTGAAACTCGTGGAGAAGTGAGTGGCTACACCTTC
CASSETRGEVSGYTF
>-|-|13|TRBJ1-5|TRBV7-2
TGTGCCAGCAGCCCGGGGGGGCAACAGCCCCAGCATTTT
CASSPGGQQPQHF
>once|-|15|TRBJ1-2|TRBV28
TGTGCCAGCAGTTTTTACAAGAAACAGGGATATGGCTACACCTTC
CASSFYKKQGYGYTF
>-|-|16|TRBJ1-1|TRBV6-5
TGTGCCAGCAGTTCCCCGGGTACGGCGGTGAACACTGAAGCTTTCTTT
CASSSPGTAVNTEAFF
>-|-|15|TRBJ1-5|TRBV30
TGTGCCTGGAGTGTACCACAGGGAGAGAGTCAGCCCCAGCATTTT
CAWSVPQGESQPQHF
>-|-|13|TRBJ1-1|TRBV11-2
TGTGCCAGCAGCTTAACAGAGAACACTGAAGCTTTCTTT
CASSLTENTEAFF
>-|-|16|TRBJ1-4|TRBV11-2
TGTGCCAGCAGCTTAGGGCAGGGAACGAAGGGAGAAAAACTGTTTTTT
CASSLGQGTKGEKLFF